The following is a T cell receptor (beta chain) sequence with its context. The data originate from a study of T-cell reconstitution after alpha-beta-depleted transplantation in children. CDR1 and CDR2 from the germline V gene are SGHDT and YYEEEE. CDR3 length equals 14 residues. J lost 7 bases, V lost 4 bases, and 8 bases had no gene match. During its preparation, the TCRbeta library received unique molecular identifiers. TCRdb itself ran the PCR reads through MiXCR, one entry per CDR3 protein. Among about 500,000 distinct CDR3 sequences listed, about 30% were seen once. This clonotype was obtained from a human donor who donated a stem cell graft to a child with aplastic anemia. The chain recombines TRBV5-6 with TRBJ1-2; 9 nucleotides match TRBD1. The material was PBMCs from the stem cell graft donor, obtained from the stem cell graft. The CDR3 loop reads CASSMPGQGAGYTF. The CDR3 nucleotides are TGTGCCAGCAGCATGCCGGGACAGGGCGCTGGCTACACCTTC.